These T cell receptor beta chains were read from a single sample in a study of T cells in Graves' hyperthyroidism and ophthalmopathy. MiXCR was run by TCRdb on the multiplex PCR reads, yielding one entry per CDR3 protein. The top ten hold more than 7% of the sample, which has approximately 500,000 distinct CDR3 sequences, about 45% seen once. Sequencing was done on a sample of peripheral blood or thyroid tissue (not recorded which). The source is a woman under 30 with Graves' hyperthyroidism. Each CDR3 is given with its conserved first and last residue. A D gene is named only where the DNA matches it firmly. For some rows the clone size is stated as once, few or many, or as a class when expanded; others skip it.

j_call clone_size v_call d_call cdr3_aa cdr3_nt
TRBJ2-7 many TRBV7-2 TRBD1 CASSARTGGYEQYF TGTGCCAGCAGCGCACGAACAGGGGGCTACGAGCAGTACTTC
TRBJ1-6 many TRBV4-1 NA CASSQPVSPLHF TGCGCCAGCAGCCAACCTGTTTCACCCCTCCACTTT
TRBJ1-5 few TRBV4-1 NA CASSQAPPGNQPQHF TGCGCCAGCAGCCAAGCCCCCCCGGGCAATCAGCCCCAGCATTTT
TRBJ2-5 many TRBV7-2 NA CASGGRQETQYF TGTGCCAGCGGAGGGCGGCAAGAGACCCAGTACTTC
TRBJ2-7 NA TRBV5-1 NA CASSLEESYEQYF TGCGCCAGCAGCTTGGAAGAGAGCTACGAGCAGTACTTC
TRBJ1-2 NA TRBV18 NA CASSPARDGSYGYTF TGTGCCAGCTCACCAGCCCGGGACGGCTCCTATGGCTACACCTTC
TRBJ2-2 NA TRBV7-2 NA CASSEDLGELFF TGTGCCAGCAGCGAGGACCTCGGGGAGCTGTTTTTT
TRBJ2-6 many TRBV24-1 NA CATSDPLGGGSSGANVLTF TGTGCCACCAGTGATCCCCTGGGGGGAGGATCCTCTGGGGCCAACGTCCTGACTTTC
TRBJ2-7 once TRBV7-6 NA CASSQAGGPGYEQYF TGTGCCAGCAGTCAAGCAGGAGGGCCCGGTTATGAGCAGTACTTC
TRBJ2-7 many TRBV20-1 TRBD2 CSAFWGGSYEQYF TGCAGTGCTTTCTGGGGCGGGAGCTACGAGCAGTACTTC
TRBJ2-5 NA TRBV4-2 TRBD1 CASSQTWDREETQYF TGTGCCAGCAGCCAAACTTGGGACAGGGAAGAGACCCAGTACTTC
TRBJ2-6 many TRBV6-5 NA CASSYWSSGANVLTF TGTGCCAGCAGTTACTGGAGCTCTGGGGCCAACGTCCTGACTTTC
TRBJ1-6 many TRBV9 NA CASSVEAVNSPLHF TGTGCCAGCAGCGTAGAGGCAGTAAATTCACCCCTCCACTTT
TRBJ2-7 NA TRBV27 TRBD2 CASGRGAHEQYF TGTGCCAGCGGGCGGGGGGCACACGAGCAGTACTTC
TRBJ2-7 many TRBV27 NA CASSYRGYEQYF TGTGCCAGCAGTTACCGGGGGTACGAGCAGTACTTC
TRBJ1-4 many TRBV9 NA CASSRAEGATNEKLFF TGTGCCAGCAGCCGAGCGGAGGGCGCAACTAATGAAAAACTGTTTTTT
TRBJ2-7 NA TRBV27 NA CASSPLGQSYEQYF TGTGCCAGCAGCCCCCTGGGACAATCCTACGAGCAGTACTTC
TRBJ2-1 NA TRBV25-1 NA CASSLAESFNEQFF TGTGCCAGCAGTTTAGCGGAATCCTTCAATGAGCAGTTCTTC
TRBJ1-4 few TRBV4-1 TRBD1 CASSLIPGQLNEKLFF TGCGCCAGCAGCCTAATACCGGGACAGCTTAATGAAAAACTGTTTTTT
TRBJ1-2 NA TRBV15 NA CATSSVRVGYTF TGTGCCACCAGCAGTGTCAGGGTTGGCTACACCTTC
TRBJ1-5 many TRBV9 TRBD1 CASSATGGSNQPQHF TGTGCCAGCAGCGCAACAGGGGGTAGCAATCAGCCCCAGCATTTT
TRBJ1-4 NA TRBV5-6 NA CASSLAGVREKLFF TGTGCCAGCAGCTTGGCGGGGGTTCGAGAAAAACTGTTTTTT
TRBJ2-7 many TRBV14 NA CASSEQGHADYDQYF TGTGCCAGCAGCGAACAGGGGCATGCGGACTACGATCAGTACTTC
TRBJ1-3 NA TRBV20-1 NA CSAPGVGNTIYF TGCAGTGCTCCAGGGGTAGGGAACACCATATATTTT
TRBJ1-2 NA TRBV20-1 NA CSARGGPAPFNYGYTF TGCAGTGCTAGAGGGGGGCCAGCTCCTTTTAACTATGGCTACACCTTC
TRBJ1-1 NA TRBV7-9 TRBD1 CASSQLRQGNTEAFF TGTGCCAGCAGCCAACTTAGACAGGGGAACACTGAAGCTTTCTTT
TRBJ2-7 many TRBV2 NA CASSPSYGQYF TGTGCCAGCAGCCCCTCCTACGGGCAGTACTTC